This entry lists 26 T cell receptor beta chains sequenced from one sample in a study of T cells in Graves' hyperthyroidism and ophthalmopathy. Amplification of TCR beta CDR3 regions was performed using RNA transcripts as template. An initial round of RT-PCR targeting the TCR CDR3 relied on the HTBI primer set. MiXCR was run by TCRdb on the multiplex PCR reads, yielding one entry per CDR3 protein. The sample contains a few hundred thousand distinct CDR3 sequences, 17% of which appear only once. Sequenced sample: blood. These receptors were obtained from a woman in her late teens or twenties with Graves' ophthalmopathy.

This clonotype was seen a handful of times. The rearrangement joins TRBV4-2 to TRBJ1-2; the D is unclear. This CDR3 spans 15 amino acids. Germline V gives CDR1 LGHNA, CDR2 YNFKEQ. The V and J ends lost 0 bases and 2 bases respectively, with 10 bases between them. CDR3 region: CASSQEDWGNYGYTF. The CDR3, as DNA: TGTGCCAGCAGCCAAGAAGACTGGGGAAACTATGGCTACACCTTC.

This clonotype was counted only a few times. The chain uses TRBV10-3 and TRBJ2-1; TRBD2 matches 7 bases. Germline assignment: CDR1 ENHRY and CDR2 SYGVKD. The CDR3 is 12 residues long. V trimming: 4 bases; J trimming: 6 bases; junction bases outside the gene matches: 0. As DNA, the CDR3 is TGTGCCATCAGTGGGACTAGCAATGAGCAGTTCTTC. This codes for CAISGTSNEQFF.

This clonotype was seen more than once but under ten times. V usage is TRBV4-3 and J usage is TRBJ2-1, with TRBD2 identical over 10 bases. Germline V CDR1 and CDR2: LGHNA, YSLEER. J lost 2 bases, V lost 1 base, and 2 bases had no gene match. This CDR3 spans 16 amino acids. CDR3 in amino acids: CASSQALAGAYNEQFF. The DNA for the CDR3 is TGCGCCAGCAGCCAAGCTCTAGCGGGAGCCTACAATGAGCAGTTCTTC.

This clonotype has ten or more counts. The CDR3 is CSVLRGGENEQFF. The CDR3 nucleotides are TGCAGTGTGCTGCGGGGCGGGGAAAATGAGCAGTTCTTC. The chain joins TRBV20-1 to TRBJ2-1, with TRBD2 as a possible D gene (6 bases). V lost 7 bases to trimming and J lost 7 bases, with 17 bases between them. Germline V gene lookup returns CDR1 DFQATT and CDR2 SNEGSKA (reference sequence). The CDR3 length is 13 residues.

As for this clonotype: A much larger clone sits a single nucleotide away, making a read error possible. The gene calls are TRBV7-8 and TRBJ2-7, with TRBD2 identical over 9 bases. The CDR3 extends over 16 amino acids. Trimming took 1 base from V and 3 from J; bases not matched to a gene: 7. The germline gives CDR1 SGHVS, CDR2 FQNEAQ. The CDR3 here is CASSLEGLAGFYEQYF. The CDR3 DNA reads TGTGCCAGCAGCTTAGAGGGGCTAGCGGGATTCTACGAGCAGTACTTC.

The genes are TRBV5-8 and TRBJ2-5; 12 nucleotides match TRBD2. Trimming at V came to 2 bases and at J to 3 bases, leaving 5 bases not matched to a gene. This CDR3 comprises 16 residues. Germline loops: CDR1 SGHTS, CDR2 YDEGEE. This CDR3 reads CASSFLASGGEETQYF. The CDR3, as DNA: TGTGCCAGCAGCTTTTTGGCTAGCGGGGGGGAAGAGACCCAGTACTTC.

The chain uses TRBV14 and TRBJ2-3; D is possibly TRBD1 (6 bases). Trimming took 0 bases from V and 0 from J, leaving 16 bases between them. This CDR3 contains 18 residues. Germline V gene lookup returns CDR1 SGHDN and CDR2 FVKESK. In DNA, the CDR3 is TGTGCCAGCAGCCAAGATCGCAGGGGCCGATATAGCACAGATACGCAGTATTTT. Its translation: CASSQDRRGRYSTDTQYF.

In its sample, this clonotype was seen many times. The CDR3 nucleotides read TGCAGTGCCAGGGGCAGCACGATGAACACTGAAGCTTTCTTT. It specifies CSARGSTMNTEAFF. The chain combines TRBV20-1 with TRBJ1-1; D might be TRBD1 (6 bases). The CDR3 runs to 14 residues. V lost 6 bases to trimming and J lost 0 bases, with 14 bases between them. Germline loops: CDR1 DFQATT, CDR2 SNEGSKA (reference sequence).

This clonotype was seen a few times. The rearrangement joins TRBV6-1 to TRBJ2-1; a weak D match, TRBD1 (5 bases). Germline V gene lookup returns CDR1 MNHNS and CDR2 SASEGT. The germline V and J ends were trimmed by 4 bases and 8 bases, with 18 bases remaining between them. The CDR3 spans 15 residues. CDR3 sequence reads: CASSVWQGGIDEQFF. The CDR3 DNA is TGTGCCAGCAGTGTTTGGCAGGGTGGTATCGATGAGCAGTTCTTC.

This clonotype appeared a few times. The rearrangement uses TRBV27 and TRBJ2-1; D is possibly TRBD1 (6 bases). Germline V gene data show CDR1 as MNHEY and CDR2 as SMNVEV (reference sequence). CDR3 length equals 14 residues. The V end was cut by 2 bases, the J end by 5 bases, with 10 bases between. This CDR3 reads CASSLVQGHNEQFF. DNA for the CDR3: TGTGCCAGCAGTTTAGTTCAGGGGCACAATGAGCAGTTCTTC.

The chain uses TRBV5-1 and TRBJ1-6; the match to TRBD1 covers 10 bases. Germline V gene data show CDR1 as SGHRS and CDR2 as YFSETQ. With 4 bases clipped from V and 8 bases from J, the junction kept 6 bases outside the gene matches. There are 15 residues in the CDR3. CDR3 sequence reads: CASSTRTGGDSPLHF. The CDR3 DNA reads as TGCGCCAGCAGCACCCGGACAGGGGGGGATTCACCCCTCCACTTT.

This clonotype was seen ten or more times. The chain is built from TRBV2 and TRBJ2-5; TRBD1 agrees at 7 bases. The CDR3 runs to 14 residues. The V and J ends lost 6 bases and 7 bases, in that order; junction bases with no gene match: 11. Germline CDR1 reads SNHLY; CDR2 reads FYNNEI. CDR3 sequence (DNA): TGTGCCAGCAGGGGAGACAGGGAAGCAGGGACCCAGTACTTC. Amino acid sequence: CASRGDREAGTQYF. Complete variable domain (other parts from reference TRBV2 and TRBJ2-5): EPEVTQTPSHQVTQMGQEVILRCVPISNHLYFYWYRQILGQKVEFLVSFYNNEISEKSEIFDDQFSVERPDGSNFTLKIRSTKLEDSAMYFCASRGDREAGTQYFGPGTRLLVL.

This clonotype has at least ten counts. The genes are TRBV12-3 or TRBV12-4 and TRBJ1-1; no clear D. The CDR3 totals 13 residues. Deletions cut 6 bases from V and 9 bases from J, with 17 bases between. The CDR3: CASRFNRMGKAFF. Written as DNA, the CDR3 is TGTGCCAGCAGGTTCAACCGCATGGGGAAAGCTTTCTTT.

This clonotype occurred many times. The genes are TRBV11-2 and TRBJ2-5, with D possibly TRBD1 on 6 matching bases. The germline CDR1 and CDR2 sequences are SGHAT and FQNNGV. Trimming took 1 base from V and 6 from J, leaving 18 bases between them. CDR3 length equals 16 residues. In nucleotides, the CDR3 is TGTGCCAGCAGCTTAGCGTTAGGGGGAAGCGCCCAGACCCAGTACTTC. It yields the protein CASSLALGGSAQTQYF.

This clonotype showed up many times. The chain joins TRBV29-1 to TRBJ2-3; 10 nucleotides match TRBD2. The V segment lost 8 bases and the J segment 1 base; nucleotides outside the gene matches: 6. This CDR3 region has 14 residues. Germline V gene lookup returns CDR1 SQVTM and CDR2 ANQGSEA. CDR3 nucleotides: TGCAGCTCAAGGACTAGCGGTCGCACAGATACGCAGTATTTT. This translates into CSSRTSGRTDTQYF.

This chain uses TRBV12-3 or TRBV12-4 with TRBJ2-6, with D tentatively TRBD1 (5 bases). This CDR3 is 16 amino acids long. V lost 6 bases to trimming and J lost 1 base, with 13 bases between them. CDR3 region: CASRVLQGSGANVLTF. DNA of the CDR3: TGTGCCAGCAGGGTTCTGCAGGGATCTGGGGCCAACGTCCTGACTTTC.

The rearrangement links TRBV9 to TRBJ2-3; TRBD2 matches at 15 bases. The CDR3 runs to 18 residues. CDR1 SGDLS and CDR2 YYNGEE come from the germline V gene. J gave up 1 base and V 3 bases, and 6 bases lay outside the gene matches. The CDR3 region has the DNA TGTGCCAGCAGCGCCAGGACTAGCGGGGGGGTTGGCACAGATACGCAGTATTTT. This gives the protein CASSARTSGGVGTDTQYF.

The chain links TRBV2 to TRBJ2-2, with D possibly TRBD1 on 6 matching bases. V was pared by 6 bases and J by 5 bases, with 10 bases between. Germline V CDR1 and CDR2: SNHLY, FYNNEI. CDR3 length: 13 amino acids. CDR3 coding DNA: TGTGCCAGCAGAATCACAGGGACCGGGGAGCTGTTTTTT. It translates to CASRITGTGELFF.

The table lists this clonotype with many counts. The rearrangement uses TRBV6-1 and TRBJ2-7; 9 bases agree with TRBD1. Germline V gene data show CDR1 as MNHNS and CDR2 as SASEGT. This CDR3 comprises 15 residues. V gave up 6 bases and J gave up 3 bases; unmatched junction bases: 9. Written as DNA, the CDR3 is TGTGCCAGCAGGAGTGACCAGACAGGGGGCTACGAGCAGTACTTC. Translated, it gives CASRSDQTGGYEQYF.

This clonotype has more than one count but fewer than ten. This sequence joins TRBV18 and TRBJ2-3; the match to TRBD2 covers 11 bases. The CDR3 totals 16 residues. Germline CDR1 and CDR2: KGHSH and LQKENI. V shed 3 bases, J shed 6 bases, and the junction held 8 bases outside the gene matches. CDR3 sequence reads: CASSPLAGGTSDTQYF. In DNA, the CDR3 is TGTGCCAGCTCACCCCTAGCGGGGGGTACCAGTGATACGCAGTATTTT.

This clonotype came up many times. The chain couples TRBV3-1 to TRBJ1-3, with unresolved D. Germline V gene lookup returns CDR1 LGHDT and CDR2 YNNKEL (reference sequence). V lost 8 bases to trimming and J lost 1 base, with 9 bases between them. The CDR3 extends over 13 amino acids. Here the CDR3 DNA reads TGTGCCAGCCAAAGAGGGTCTGGAAACACCATATATTTT. Its translation is CASQRGSGNTIYF.

This clonotype showed up just a few times. V and J are TRBV12-3 or TRBV12-4 and TRBJ2-2; D call uncertain. V was trimmed by 1 base and J by 4 bases, leaving 10 bases between them. The CDR3 has 15 amino acids. The CDR3 DNA sequence: TGTGCCAGCAGTTTAGGTACCCAACCCACCGGGGAGCTGTTTTTT. Translated: CASSLGTQPTGELFF.

Of note for this clonotype: A much more abundant neighbour one base away suggests this may be a read error. The rearrangement links TRBV9 to TRBJ2-2, with a weak D call TRBD2 (5 bases). The V end was cut by 3 bases, the J end by 5 bases, with 17 bases between. Per germline, CDR1 SGDLS and CDR2 YYNGEE. The CDR3 sequence is 16 residues long. The CDR3 spells CASSAGLPWRTGELFF. Here the CDR3 DNA reads TGTGCCAGCAGCGCCGGACTCCCCTGGAGGACCGGGGAGCTGTTTTTT.

V and J are TRBV7-6 and TRBJ2-7; a possible D gene is TRBD2 (7 bases). The CDR3 contains 15 residues. Trimming removed 1 base at V and 6 bases at J, with 16 bases between. Germline loops: CDR1 SGHVS, CDR2 FNYEAQ. In DNA form, the CDR3 reads TGTGCCAGCAGCTTAGGGGGGGAGGGGGGGCGCGAGCAGTACTTC. Its protein is CASSLGGEGGREQYF.

This clonotype showed up just a few times. This chain uses TRBV20-1 with TRBJ2-1, with TRBD2 matching 7 bases. J was trimmed by 4 bases and V by 5 bases; bases with no gene match: 8. The V gene's germline CDR1 is DFQATT and CDR2 SNEGSKA (reference sequence). This CDR3 has 14 amino acids. The DNA of the CDR3 is TGCAGTGCTGGGGGATCTAGCGGTTACAATGAGCAGTTCTTC. Residues: CSAGGSSGYNEQFF.

This clonotype came up many times. The V gene is TRBV27, the J gene TRBJ2-5; 9 positions match TRBD2. Germline values: CDR1 MNHEY, CDR2 SMNVEV (reference sequence). The CDR3 runs to 16 residues. Trimming removed 1 base from V and 5 bases from J; junction bases left unmatched: 8. CDR3 sequence (DNA): TGTGCCAGCAGTTTATTTGGCGGGGGGGCTTGGGAGACCCAGTACTTC. This codes for CASSLFGGGAWETQYF.